One sample yielded the 15 T cell receptor beta chains listed below, sequenced in a study of blood T cell repertoires in COVID-19. The repertoire was sequenced with immunoSEQ multiplex PCR; TCRdb's copy has only in-frame clones and lacks some. The profile shows more than 200,000 clones, 80% to 90% of them singletons. The source material was PBMCs or T cells enriched from blood (not recorded which). These receptors were taken from a woman aged 25 to 39 who had been exposed to COVID-19.

The J gene is TRBJ1-4, the V gene TRBV11-2, with 8 nucleotides matching TRBD1. Unmatched junction bases numbered 6, after V lost 6 bases and J lost 6 bases. The CDR3 is 14 amino acids. From germline, CDR1 is SGHAT and CDR2 FQNNGV. CDR3 sequence: CASRPAGGYEKLFF. CDR3 bases: TGTGCCAGCAGACCCGCAGGGGGCTATGAAAAACTGTTTTTT.

The V gene is TRBV6-5, the J gene TRBJ1-3; no definite D call. CDR3 length: 11 residues. The V end lost 9 bases, the J end lost 6 bases, and 9 bases lay between the germline ends. Germline loops: CDR1 MNHEY, CDR2 SVGAGI. The CDR3 DNA reads as TGTGCCAGTAGCGACTTAAACACCATATATTTT. Protein: CASSDLNTIYF.

The chain uses TRBV24-1 and TRBJ1-1; D is unclear. This CDR3 is built from 13 residues. The V and J ends lost 2 bases and 0 bases respectively, with 3 bases between them. Germline lookup yields CDR1 KGHDR and CDR2 SFDVKD. The CDR3 DNA follows: TGTGCCACCAGTGATTCTGTGAACACTGAAGCTTTCTTT. Amino acid sequence: CATSDSVNTEAFF.

The gene calls are TRBV12-3 or TRBV12-4 and TRBJ2-2; perhaps TRBD1 as D (5 bases). The CDR3 length is 13 residues. Trimming cost V 4 bases and J 6 bases, with 9 bases left between them. The CDR3 loop is CASSSLGAGELFF. The CDR3 DNA follows: TGTGCCAGCAGTTCCCTAGGGGCCGGGGAGCTGTTTTTT.

This rearrangement joins TRBV3-1 (or the pseudogene TRBV3-2) to TRBJ1-5; no clear D gene. The germline V gene has CDR1 LGHDT and CDR2 YNNKEL (reference sequence). The CDR3 spans 15 residues. V lost 0 bases, J lost 0 bases, and 6 bases lay in between. The CDR3 here is CASSQDPHSNQPQHF. CDR3 coding DNA: TGTGCCAGCAGCCAAGACCCACATAGCAATCAGCCCCAGCATTTT.

The chain carries TRBV25-1 and TRBJ1-1; D not resolved. The CDR3 covers 13 residues. V lost 1 base and J 7 bases, leaving 10 bases between the germline ends. Germline assignment: CDR1 MGHDK and CDR2 SYGVNS. CDR3 sequence reads: CASSESGQNEAFF. The CDR3, as DNA: TGTGCCAGCAGTGAATCTGGGCAGAATGAAGCTTTCTTT.

The genes are TRBV30 and TRBJ2-5, with TRBD2 identical over 9 bases. Germline V gene data show CDR1 as GTSNPN and CDR2 as SVGIG (reference sequence). With 4 bases clipped from V and 3 bases from J, the junction kept 3 bases outside the gene matches. The CDR3 has 13 residues. CDR3 nucleotide sequence: TGTGCCTGGAAGGCGGGAGGGGAAGAGACCCAGTACTTC. This gives the protein CAWKAGGEETQYF.

V gene TRBV3-1 (or the pseudogene TRBV3-2) combines with J gene TRBJ1-2; 8 positions agree with TRBD1. Germline CDR1 is LGHDT and CDR2 is YNNKEL (reference sequence). The CDR3 runs to 14 residues. V gave up 4 bases and J gave up 4 bases; unmatched junction bases: 5. The CDR3 DNA follows: TGTGCCAGCAGCCCGTCCGGGACAGGCTATGGCTACACCTTC. Translation gives CASSPSGTGYGYTF.

This clone has only one observation. This sequence joins TRBV6-5 and TRBJ1-2, with 7 bases that match TRBD1. J gave up 2 bases and V 4 bases, and 1 base lay outside the gene matches. The CDR3 covers 13 residues. Germline V gene data show CDR1 as MNHEY and CDR2 as SVGAGI. CDR3 protein: CASSSTGNYGYTF. As DNA, the CDR3 is TGTGCCAGCAGTTCGACAGGGAACTATGGCTACACCTTC.

The V call is TRBV5-1, the J call TRBJ2-5; D is undetermined. Per germline, CDR1 SGHRS and CDR2 YFSETQ. The CDR3 is 11 residues long. V was clipped by 4 bases and J by 3 bases, with 4 bases between them. DNA for the CDR3: TGCGCCAGCAGCGAGAAAGAGACCCAGTACTTC. Translating gives CASSEKETQYF.

The chain couples TRBV4-1 to TRBJ2-7; 9 positions match TRBD2. Germline V gene lookup returns CDR1 MGHRA and CDR2 YSYEKL. The CDR3 sequence is 16 residues long. The junction had 12 bases not matched to a gene; V was cut back by 7 bases and J by 2 bases. CDR3 coding DNA: TGCGCCAGCACCCCGAGAGTGAGCGGGGGGACCTACGAGCAGTACTTC. This codes for CASTPRVSGGTYEQYF.

The CDR3 reads CASMASGRSTDTQYF. In nucleotides, the CDR3 is TGTGCCAGCATGGCTAGCGGGCGAAGCACAGATACGCAGTATTTT. The V gene is TRBV4-2, the J gene TRBJ2-3; the match to TRBD2 covers 8 bases. The CDR3 covers 15 residues. CDR1 is LGHNA, CDR2 YNFKEQ, per germline. The trim removed 7 bases at V and 0 bases at J, leaving 6 bases unmatched.

V usage is TRBV30 and J usage is TRBJ2-3; 7 nucleotides align to TRBD2. The V gene's germline CDR1 is GTSNPN and CDR2 SVGIG (reference sequence). After removal of 0 bases from V and 6 bases from J, the junction contained 9 bases not matched to a gene. The CDR3 contains 15 residues. The CDR3 protein is CAWSVLALFRDTQYF. The CDR3 coding sequence is TGTGCCTGGAGTGTACTAGCGCTCTTCAGGGATACGCAGTATTTT.

The gene calls are TRBV4-2 and TRBJ2-7; the match to TRBD1 covers 7 bases. Germline-derived CDR1 and CDR2 are LGHNA and YNFKEQ. J gave up 2 bases and V 3 bases, and 7 bases lay outside the gene matches. This CDR3 spans 15 amino acids. The CDR3 DNA reads as TGTGCCAGCAGCCAGGCCGGGACAGCCACCTACGAGCAGTACTTC. Protein: CASSQAGTATYEQYF.

The chain combines TRBV25-1 with TRBJ2-7, with TRBD1 matching 10 bases. J lost 2 bases, V lost 5 bases, and 3 bases had no gene match. Per the germline V gene, CDR1 is MGHDK and CDR2 is SYGVNS. The CDR3 covers 14 residues. As DNA, the CDR3 is TGTGCCAGCAGTCGGGACAGGGGAACCTACGAGCAGTACTTC. Translated: CASSRDRGTYEQYF.